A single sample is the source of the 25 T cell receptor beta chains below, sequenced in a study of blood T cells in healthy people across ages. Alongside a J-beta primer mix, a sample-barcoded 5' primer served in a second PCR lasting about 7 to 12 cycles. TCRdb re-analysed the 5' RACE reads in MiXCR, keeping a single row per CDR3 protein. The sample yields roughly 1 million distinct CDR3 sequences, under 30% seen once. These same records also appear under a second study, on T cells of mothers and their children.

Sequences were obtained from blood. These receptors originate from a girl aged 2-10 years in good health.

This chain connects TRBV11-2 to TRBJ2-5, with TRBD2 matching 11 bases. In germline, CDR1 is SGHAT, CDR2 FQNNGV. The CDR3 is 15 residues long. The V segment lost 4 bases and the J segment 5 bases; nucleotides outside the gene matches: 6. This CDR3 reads CASSYTSGGGETQYF. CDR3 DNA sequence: TGTGCCAGCAGCTATACTAGCGGGGGTGGGGAGACCCAGTACTTC.

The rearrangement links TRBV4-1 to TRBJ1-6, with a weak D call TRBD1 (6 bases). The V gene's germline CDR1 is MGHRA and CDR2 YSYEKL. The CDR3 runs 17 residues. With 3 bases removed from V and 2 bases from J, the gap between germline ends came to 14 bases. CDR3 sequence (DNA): TGCGCCAGCAGCCAGAGGGACATAGAAGCCTATAATTCACCCCTCCACTTT. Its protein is CASSQRDIEAYNSPLHF.

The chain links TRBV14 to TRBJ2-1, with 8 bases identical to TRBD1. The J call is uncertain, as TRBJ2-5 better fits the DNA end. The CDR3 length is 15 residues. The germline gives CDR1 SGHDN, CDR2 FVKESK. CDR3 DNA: TGTGCCAGCAGCCAGGGTTCCGGGACAGGCGAGACCCAGTACTTC. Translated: CASSQGSGTGETQYF.

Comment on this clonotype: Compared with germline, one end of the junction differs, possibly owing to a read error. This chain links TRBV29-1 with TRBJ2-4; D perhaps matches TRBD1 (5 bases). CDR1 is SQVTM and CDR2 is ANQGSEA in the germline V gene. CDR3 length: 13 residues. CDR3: CSAMTVVSNTQYF. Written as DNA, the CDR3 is TGCAGCGCCATGACAGTAGTGTCAAACACTCAGTACTTC.

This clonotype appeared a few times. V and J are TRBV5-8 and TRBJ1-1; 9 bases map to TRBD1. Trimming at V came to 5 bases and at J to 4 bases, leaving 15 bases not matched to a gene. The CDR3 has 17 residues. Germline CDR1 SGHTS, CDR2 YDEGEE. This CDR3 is CASSPLETGGISTEAFF. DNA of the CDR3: TGTGCCAGCAGTCCCCTCGAGACAGGGGGTATCAGCACTGAAGCTTTCTTT.

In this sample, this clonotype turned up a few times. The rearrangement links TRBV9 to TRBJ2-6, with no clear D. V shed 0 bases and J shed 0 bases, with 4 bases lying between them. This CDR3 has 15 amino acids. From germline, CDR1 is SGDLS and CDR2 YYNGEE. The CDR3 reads CASSVVPSGANVLTF. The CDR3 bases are TGTGCCAGCAGCGTAGTCCCCTCTGGGGCCAACGTCCTGACTTTC.

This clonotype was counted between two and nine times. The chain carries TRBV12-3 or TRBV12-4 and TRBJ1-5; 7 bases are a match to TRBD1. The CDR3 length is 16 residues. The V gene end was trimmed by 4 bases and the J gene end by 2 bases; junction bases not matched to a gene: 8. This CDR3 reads CASSSGAGTGNQPQHF. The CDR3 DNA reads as TGTGCCAGCAGTTCAGGGGCCGGGACAGGCAATCAGCCCCAGCATTTT.

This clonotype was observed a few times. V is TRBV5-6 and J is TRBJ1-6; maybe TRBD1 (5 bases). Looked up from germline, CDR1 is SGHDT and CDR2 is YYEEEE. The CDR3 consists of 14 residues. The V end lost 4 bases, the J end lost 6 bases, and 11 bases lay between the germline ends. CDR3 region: CASSTGGSNSPLHF. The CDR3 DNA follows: TGTGCCAGCAGCACGGGGGGAAGTAATTCACCCCTCCACTTT. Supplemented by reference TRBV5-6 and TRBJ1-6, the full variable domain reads DAGVTQSPTHLIKTRGQQVTLRCSPKSGHDTVSWYQQALGQGPQFIFQYYEEEERQRGNFPDRFSGHQFPNYSSELNVNALLLGDSALYLCASSTGGSNSPLHFGNGTRLTVT.

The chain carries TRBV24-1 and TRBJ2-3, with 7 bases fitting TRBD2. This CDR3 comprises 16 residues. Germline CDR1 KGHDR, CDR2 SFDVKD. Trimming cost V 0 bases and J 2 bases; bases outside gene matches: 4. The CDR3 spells CATSDLAGLNTDTQYF. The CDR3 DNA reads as TGTGCCACCAGTGATTTGGCGGGACTAAACACAGATACGCAGTATTTT.

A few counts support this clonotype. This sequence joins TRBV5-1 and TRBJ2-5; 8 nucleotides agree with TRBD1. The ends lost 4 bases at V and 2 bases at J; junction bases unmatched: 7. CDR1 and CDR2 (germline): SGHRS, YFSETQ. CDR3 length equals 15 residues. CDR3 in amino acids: CASSPGQAGQETQYF. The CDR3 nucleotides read TGCGCCAGCAGCCCGGGACAGGCGGGTCAAGAGACCCAGTACTTC.

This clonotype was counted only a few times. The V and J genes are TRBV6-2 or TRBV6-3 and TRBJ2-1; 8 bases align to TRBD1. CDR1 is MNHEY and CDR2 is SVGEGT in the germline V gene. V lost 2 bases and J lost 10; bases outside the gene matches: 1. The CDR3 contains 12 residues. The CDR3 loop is CASSYPGGEQFF. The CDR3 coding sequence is TGTGCCAGCAGTTACCCAGGGGGCGAGCAGTTCTTC.

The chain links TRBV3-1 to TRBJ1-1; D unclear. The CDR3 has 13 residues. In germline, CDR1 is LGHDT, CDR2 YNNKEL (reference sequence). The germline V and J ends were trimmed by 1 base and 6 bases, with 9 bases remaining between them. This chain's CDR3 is CASSQGAIPEAFF. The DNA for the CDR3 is TGTGCCAGCAGCCAAGGGGCGATCCCTGAAGCTTTCTTT.

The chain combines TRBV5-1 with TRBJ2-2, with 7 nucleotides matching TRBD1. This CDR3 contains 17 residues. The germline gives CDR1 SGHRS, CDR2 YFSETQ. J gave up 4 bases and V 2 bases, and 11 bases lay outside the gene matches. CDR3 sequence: CASSFAEQGMSTGELFF. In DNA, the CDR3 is TGCGCCAGCAGCTTTGCCGAACAGGGGATGAGCACCGGGGAGCTGTTTTTT.

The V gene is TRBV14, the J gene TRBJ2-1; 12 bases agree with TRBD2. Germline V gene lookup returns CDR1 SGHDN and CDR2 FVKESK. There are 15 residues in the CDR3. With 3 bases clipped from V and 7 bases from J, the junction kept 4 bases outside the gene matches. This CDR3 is CASSHWTSGINEQFF. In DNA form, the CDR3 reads TGTGCCAGCAGCCACTGGACTAGCGGGATAAATGAGCAGTTCTTC.

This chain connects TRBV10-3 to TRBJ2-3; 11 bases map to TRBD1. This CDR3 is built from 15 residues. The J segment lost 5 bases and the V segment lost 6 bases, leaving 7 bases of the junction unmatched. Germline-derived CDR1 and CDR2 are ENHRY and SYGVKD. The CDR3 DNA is TGTGCCATCAGATCTGGACAGGGGGCAAGAGATACGCAGTATTTT. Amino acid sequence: CAIRSGQGARDTQYF.

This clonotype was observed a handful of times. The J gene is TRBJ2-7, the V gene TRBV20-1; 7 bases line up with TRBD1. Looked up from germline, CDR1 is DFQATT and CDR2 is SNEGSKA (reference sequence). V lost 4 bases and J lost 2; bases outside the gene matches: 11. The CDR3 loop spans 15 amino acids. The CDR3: CSATPDGTEAYEQYF. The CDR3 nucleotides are TGCAGTGCTACCCCAGACGGGACAGAAGCCTACGAGCAGTACTTC.

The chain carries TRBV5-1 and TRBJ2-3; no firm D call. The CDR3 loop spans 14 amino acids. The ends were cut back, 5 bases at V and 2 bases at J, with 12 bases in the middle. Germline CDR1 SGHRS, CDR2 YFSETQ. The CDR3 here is CASRLIDVTDTQYF. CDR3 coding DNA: TGCGCCAGCAGACTTATTGACGTCACAGATACGCAGTATTTT.

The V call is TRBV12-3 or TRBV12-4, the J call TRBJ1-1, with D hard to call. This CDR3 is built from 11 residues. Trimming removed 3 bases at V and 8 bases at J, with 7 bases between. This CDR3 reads CASSLSEEAFF. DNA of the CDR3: TGTGCCAGCAGTTTGAGTGAGGAAGCTTTCTTT.

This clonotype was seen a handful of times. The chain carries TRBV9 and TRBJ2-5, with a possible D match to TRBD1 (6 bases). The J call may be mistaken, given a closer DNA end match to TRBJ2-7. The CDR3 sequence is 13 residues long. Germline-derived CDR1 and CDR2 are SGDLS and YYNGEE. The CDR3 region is CASSVEGEYEQYF. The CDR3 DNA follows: TGTGCCAGCAGCGTAGAGGGGGAATACGAGCAGTACTTC.

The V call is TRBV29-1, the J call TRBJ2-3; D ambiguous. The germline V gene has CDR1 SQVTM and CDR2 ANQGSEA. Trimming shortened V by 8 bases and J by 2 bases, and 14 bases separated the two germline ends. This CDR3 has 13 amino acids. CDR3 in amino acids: CSPQRLLTDTQYF. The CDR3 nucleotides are TGCAGCCCCCAGAGGTTACTCACAGATACGCAGTATTTT.

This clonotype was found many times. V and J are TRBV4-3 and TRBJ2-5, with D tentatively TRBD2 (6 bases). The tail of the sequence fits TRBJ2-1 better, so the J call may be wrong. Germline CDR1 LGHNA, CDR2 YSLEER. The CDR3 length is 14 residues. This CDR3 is CASSRRGAYNEQFF. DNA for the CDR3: TGCGCCAGCAGCCGGCGGGGAGCCTACAATGAGCAGTTCTTC.

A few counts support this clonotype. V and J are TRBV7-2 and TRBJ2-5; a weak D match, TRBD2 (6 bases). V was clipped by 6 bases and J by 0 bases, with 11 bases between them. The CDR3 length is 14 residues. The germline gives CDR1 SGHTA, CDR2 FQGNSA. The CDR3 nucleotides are TGTGCCAGCAGTGCCCGGACTAACCAAGAGACCCAGTACTTC. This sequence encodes CASSARTNQETQYF.

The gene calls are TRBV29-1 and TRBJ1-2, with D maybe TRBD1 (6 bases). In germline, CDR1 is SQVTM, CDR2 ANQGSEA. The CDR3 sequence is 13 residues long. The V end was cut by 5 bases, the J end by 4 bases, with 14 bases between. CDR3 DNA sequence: TGCAGCGTTCCCCTAACAGGGCTCTATGGCTACACCTTC. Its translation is CSVPLTGLYGYTF.

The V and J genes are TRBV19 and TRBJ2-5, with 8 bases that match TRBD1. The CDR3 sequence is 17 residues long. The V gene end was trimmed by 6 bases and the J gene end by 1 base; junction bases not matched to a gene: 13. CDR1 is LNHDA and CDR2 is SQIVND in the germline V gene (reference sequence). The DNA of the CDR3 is TGTGCCAGTAGGGGACCTGGTGACAGGGGTCCCCAAGAGACCCAGTACTTC. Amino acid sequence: CASRGPGDRGPQETQYF.

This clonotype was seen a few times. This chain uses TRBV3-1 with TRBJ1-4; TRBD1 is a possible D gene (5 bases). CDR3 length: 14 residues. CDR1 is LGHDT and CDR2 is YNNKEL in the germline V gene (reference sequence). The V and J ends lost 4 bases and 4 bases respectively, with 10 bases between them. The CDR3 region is CASSPRGLNEKLFF. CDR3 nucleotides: TGTGCCAGCAGCCCCCGGGGCCTTAATGAAAAACTGTTTTTT.